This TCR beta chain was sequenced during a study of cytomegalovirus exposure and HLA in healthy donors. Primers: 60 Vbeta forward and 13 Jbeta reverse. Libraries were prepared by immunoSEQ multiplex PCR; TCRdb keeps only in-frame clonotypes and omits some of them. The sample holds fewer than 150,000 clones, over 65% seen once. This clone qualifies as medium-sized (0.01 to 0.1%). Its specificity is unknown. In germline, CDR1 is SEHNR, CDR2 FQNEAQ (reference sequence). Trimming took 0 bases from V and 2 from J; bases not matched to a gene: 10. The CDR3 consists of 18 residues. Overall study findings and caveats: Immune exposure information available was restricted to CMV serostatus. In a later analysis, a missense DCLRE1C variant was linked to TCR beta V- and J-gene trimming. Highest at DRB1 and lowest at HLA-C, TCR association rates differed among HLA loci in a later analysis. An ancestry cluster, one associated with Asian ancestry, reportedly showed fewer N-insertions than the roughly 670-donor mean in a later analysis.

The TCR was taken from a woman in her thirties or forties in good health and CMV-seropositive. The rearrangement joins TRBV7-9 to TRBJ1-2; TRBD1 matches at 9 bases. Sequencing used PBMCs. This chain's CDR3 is CASSLANRGPLTNYGYTF. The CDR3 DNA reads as TGTGCCAGCAGCTTAGCCAACAGGGGGCCCCTCACAAACTATGGCTACACCTTC.